One T cell receptor (beta chain) is described in this entry. The data originate from a study of long-term antiretroviral therapy in people with HIV. The authors ran the immunoSEQ assay, v3.0, at survey level. Method: immunoSEQ multiplex PCR; TCRdb's copy keeps in-frame clones and lacks some. The sample has 25,000 to 35,000 clones, 95% seen once. The sequenced sample was unsorted PBMCs, obtained 5.3 years after starting antiretroviral therapy. The clonotype comes from a man aged 50-59 years with HIV.

The CDR3 spells CASSLGVAGWNEQFF. CDR3 DNA sequence: TGCGCCAGCAGCTTGGGGGTAGCGGGGTGGAATGAGCAGTTCTTC. J is TRBJ2-1 and V is TRBV5-1, with TRBD2 matching over 8 bases. This CDR3 is 15 amino acids long. Germline V gene data show CDR1 as SGHRS and CDR2 as YFSETQ. Trimming took 0 bases from V and 7 from J; bases not matched to a gene: 6.